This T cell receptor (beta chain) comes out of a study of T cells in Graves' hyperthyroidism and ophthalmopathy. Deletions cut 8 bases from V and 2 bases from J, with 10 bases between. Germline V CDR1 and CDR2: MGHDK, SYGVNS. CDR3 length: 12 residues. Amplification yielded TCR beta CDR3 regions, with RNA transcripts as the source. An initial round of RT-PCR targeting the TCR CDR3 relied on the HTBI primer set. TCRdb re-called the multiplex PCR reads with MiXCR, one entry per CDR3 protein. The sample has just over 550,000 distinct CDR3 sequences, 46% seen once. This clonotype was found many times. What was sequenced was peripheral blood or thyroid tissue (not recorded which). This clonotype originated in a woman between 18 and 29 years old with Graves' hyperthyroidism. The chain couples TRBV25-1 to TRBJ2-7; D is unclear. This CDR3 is CASYNKPYEQYF. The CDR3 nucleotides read TGTGCCAGCTACAACAAGCCCTACGAGCAGTACTTC.